One sample yielded the 10 T cell receptor beta chains listed below, sequenced in a study of neoadjuvant anti-PD-1 for oral cavity cancer. The protocol was immunoSEQ multiplex PCR, while the TCRdb copy is restricted to in-frame clones and leaves out a portion. The data show about 81,000 clones, roughly 80% seen once. This material consisted of PBMCs, taken before nivolumab (anti-PD-1) treatment. The receptors derive from a person aged 40 to 85 with oral cavity squamous cell carcinoma.

In DNA, the CDR3 is TGTGCCAGCAGCTGGGACAGGGGGAGCGAGCAGTACTTC. As protein: CASSWDRGSEQYF. The rearrangement joins TRBV9 to TRBJ2-7, with 11 bases aligning to TRBD1. This CDR3 spans 13 amino acids. J gave up 6 bases and V 4 bases, and 3 bases lay outside the gene matches. Germline values: CDR1 SGDLS, CDR2 YYNGEE. The variable domain in full, completed from reference TRBV9 and TRBJ2-7, reads DSGVTQTPKHLITATGQRVTLRCSPRSGDLSVYWYQQSLDQGLQFLIQYYNGEERAKGNILERFSAQQFPDLHSELNLSSLELGDSALYFCASSWDRGSEQYFGPGTRLTVT.

J is TRBJ2-1 and V is TRBV2; a possible D gene is TRBD2 (7 bases). CDR3 length: 14 residues. The germline gives CDR1 SNHLY, CDR2 FYNNEI. The V end lost 8 bases, the J end lost 9 bases, and 20 bases lay between the germline ends. CDR3 nucleotides: TGTGCCAGCGGGGGGGCGGCCATAAGGGGTGAGCAGTTCTTC. It encodes CASGGAAIRGEQFF. Using reference TRBV2 and TRBJ2-1 for the parts outside the CDR3, the full variable domain is EPEVTQTPSHQVTQMGQEVILRCVPISNHLYFYWYRQILGQKVEFLVSFYNNEISEKSEIFDDQFSVERPDGSNFTLKIRSTKLEDSAMYFCASGGAAIRGEQFFGPGTRLTVL.

This clone has more than one count but fewer than ten. V and J are TRBV5-6 and TRBJ1-1; TRBD1 matches 7 bases. Germline CDR1 SGHDT, CDR2 YYEEEE. Trimming removed 4 bases from V and 5 bases from J; junction bases left unmatched: 11. The CDR3 loop spans 15 amino acids. CDR3 loop: CASSDRERRTTEAFF. CDR3 DNA: TGTGCCAGCAGCGACAGGGAGAGGAGAACAACTGAAGCTTTCTTT.

The genes are TRBV28 and TRBJ2-5, with 7 bases fitting TRBD2. Trimming took 1 base from V and 1 from J; bases not matched to a gene: 0. The CDR3 covers 14 residues. Germline CDR1 reads MDHEN; CDR2 reads SYDVKM. The CDR3 region is CASSLSSGQETQYF. The CDR3 nucleotides are TGTGCCAGCAGTTTATCTAGCGGCCAAGAGACCCAGTACTTC.

The chain has TRBV7-9 and TRBJ1-2; weak D call: TRBD1 (5 bases). Trimming stripped 5 bases from V and 4 bases from J, with 8 bases between. The germline gives CDR1 SEHNR, CDR2 FQNEAQ (reference sequence). This CDR3 comprises 12 residues. The CDR3 sequence: CASSPDTYGYTF. For the CDR3, the DNA is TGTGCCAGCAGCCCGGACACCTATGGCTACACCTTC.

About this clone: Compared with germline, one end of the junction differs, possibly owing to a read error. V gene TRBV11-1 combines with J gene TRBJ2-1; D is perhaps TRBD1 (8 bases). This CDR3 has 13 residues. Germline V gene data show CDR1 as SGHAT and CDR2 as FQDESV (reference sequence). CDR3: CASSSTTGGERVF. DNA of the CDR3: TGTGCCAGCAGCTCTACCACAGGGGGGGAACGTGTCTTC.

CDR3 loop: CASRGGMLYF. CDR3 nucleotide sequence: TGTGCCAGCAGGGGGGGGATGCTGTACTTC. The chain links TRBV6-5 to TRBJ2-7; 7 bases are a match to TRBD2. V gave up 6 bases and J gave up 12 bases; unmatched junction bases: 5. CDR3 size: 10 residues. Germline CDR1 MNHEY, CDR2 SVGAGI.

The chain uses TRBV4-2 and TRBJ2-2; D remains unclear. V lost 1 base and J lost 7, with 4 bases in between. The CDR3 totals 12 residues. Germline CDR1 LGHNA, CDR2 YNFKEQ. The CDR3 bases are TGTGCCAGCAGCCAAGTATTCGGGGAGCTGTTTTTT. Amino acid sequence: CASSQVFGELFF.

This chain links TRBV30 with TRBJ1-2, with unresolved D. Germline V CDR1 and CDR2: GTSNPN, SVGIG (reference sequence). Trimming left V 1 base short and J 5 bases short, with 11 bases between. This CDR3 region has 13 residues. The CDR3 DNA follows: TGTGCCTGGAGTGAGACGTCAGGTTATGGCTACACCTTC. Its protein is CAWSETSGYGYTF.

The chain employs TRBV2 and TRBJ2-1; 10 nucleotides line up with TRBD2. From germline, CDR1 is SNHLY and CDR2 FYNNEI. This CDR3 spans 16 amino acids. V was pared by 6 bases and J by 6 bases, with 11 bases of the junction left unmatched. This CDR3 reads CASRLMTSGSPNEQFF. In nucleotides, the CDR3 is TGTGCCAGCAGGCTAATGACTAGCGGGTCCCCCAATGAGCAGTTCTTC. The complete variable domain, with remaining parts taken from reference TRBV2 and TRBJ2-1, reads EPEVTQTPSHQVTQMGQEVILRCVPISNHLYFYWYRQILGQKVEFLVSFYNNEISEKSEIFDDQFSVERPDGSNFTLKIRSTKLEDSAMYFCASRLMTSGSPNEQFFGPGTRLTVL.